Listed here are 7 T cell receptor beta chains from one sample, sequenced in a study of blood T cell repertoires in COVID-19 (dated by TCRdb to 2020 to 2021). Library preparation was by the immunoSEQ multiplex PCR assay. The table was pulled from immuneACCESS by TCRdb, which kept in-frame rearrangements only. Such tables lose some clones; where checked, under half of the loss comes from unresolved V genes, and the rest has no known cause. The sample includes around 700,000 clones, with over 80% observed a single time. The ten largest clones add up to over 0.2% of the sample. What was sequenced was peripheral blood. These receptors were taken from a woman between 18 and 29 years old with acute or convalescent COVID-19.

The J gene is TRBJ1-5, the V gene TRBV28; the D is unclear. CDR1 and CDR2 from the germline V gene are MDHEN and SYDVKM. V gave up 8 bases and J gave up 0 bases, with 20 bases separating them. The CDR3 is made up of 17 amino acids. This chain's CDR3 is CASYAGSNLYSNQPQHF. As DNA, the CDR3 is TGTGCCAGCTACGCAGGCTCTAATCTTTATAGCAATCAGCCCCAGCATTTT. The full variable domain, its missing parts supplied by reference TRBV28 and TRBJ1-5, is DVKVTQSSRYLVKRTGEKVFLECVQDMDHENMFWYRQDPGLGLRLIYFSYDVKMKEKGDIPEGYSVSREKKERFSLILESASTNQTSMYLCASYAGSNLYSNQPQHFGDGTRLSIL.

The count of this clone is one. The CDR3 bases are TGTGCCAGCAGCTTAACGTGGGCTAGCGGGGGGTACGAGCAGTACTTC. It is translated as CASSLTWASGGYEQYF. The rearrangement joins TRBV11-2 to TRBJ2-7; 11 bases map to TRBD2. The V gene end was trimmed by 2 bases and the J gene end by 4 bases; junction bases not matched to a gene: 7. CDR1 is SGHAT and CDR2 is FQNNGV in the germline V gene. This CDR3 has 16 residues.

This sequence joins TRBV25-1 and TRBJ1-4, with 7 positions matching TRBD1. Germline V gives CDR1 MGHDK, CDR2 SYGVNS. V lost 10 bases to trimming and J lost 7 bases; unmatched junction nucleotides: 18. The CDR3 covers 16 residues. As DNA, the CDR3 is TGTGCCACCGAGGAGGGGGCGTCAGGGCGAGGTGAAAAACTGTTTTTT. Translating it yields CATEEGASGRGEKLFF.

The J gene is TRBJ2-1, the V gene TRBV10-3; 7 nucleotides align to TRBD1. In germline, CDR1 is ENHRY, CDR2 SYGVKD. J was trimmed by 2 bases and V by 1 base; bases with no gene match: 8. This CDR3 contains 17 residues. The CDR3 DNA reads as TGTGCCATCAGTGAGTACACCGGGACAGCCACCTACAATGAGCAGTTCTTC. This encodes CAISEYTGTATYNEQFF.

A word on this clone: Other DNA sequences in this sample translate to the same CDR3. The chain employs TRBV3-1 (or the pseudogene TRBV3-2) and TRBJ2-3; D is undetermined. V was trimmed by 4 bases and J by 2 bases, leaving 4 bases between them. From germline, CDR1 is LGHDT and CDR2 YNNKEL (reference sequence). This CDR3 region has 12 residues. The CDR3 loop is CASSLLTDTQYF. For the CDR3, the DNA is TGTGCCAGCAGCCTCCTCACAGATACGCAGTATTTT.

CDR3 DNA: TGTGCCAGCACGACAGGGATTAACACTGAAGCTTTCTTT. Translated: CASTTGINTEAFF. V is TRBV27 and J is TRBJ1-1, with TRBD1 identical over 7 bases. The germline CDR1 and CDR2 sequences are MNHEY and SMNVEV (reference sequence). This CDR3 is 13 amino acids long. The V segment lost 7 bases and the J segment 2 bases; nucleotides outside the gene matches: 4.

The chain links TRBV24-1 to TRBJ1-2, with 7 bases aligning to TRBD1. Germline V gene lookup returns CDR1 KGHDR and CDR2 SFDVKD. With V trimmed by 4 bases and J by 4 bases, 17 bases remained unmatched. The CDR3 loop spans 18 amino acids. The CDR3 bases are TGTGCCACCAGTGAGACCGCGGGCCATACAGGGGATACCTATGGCTACACCTTC. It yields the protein CATSETAGHTGDTYGYTF.